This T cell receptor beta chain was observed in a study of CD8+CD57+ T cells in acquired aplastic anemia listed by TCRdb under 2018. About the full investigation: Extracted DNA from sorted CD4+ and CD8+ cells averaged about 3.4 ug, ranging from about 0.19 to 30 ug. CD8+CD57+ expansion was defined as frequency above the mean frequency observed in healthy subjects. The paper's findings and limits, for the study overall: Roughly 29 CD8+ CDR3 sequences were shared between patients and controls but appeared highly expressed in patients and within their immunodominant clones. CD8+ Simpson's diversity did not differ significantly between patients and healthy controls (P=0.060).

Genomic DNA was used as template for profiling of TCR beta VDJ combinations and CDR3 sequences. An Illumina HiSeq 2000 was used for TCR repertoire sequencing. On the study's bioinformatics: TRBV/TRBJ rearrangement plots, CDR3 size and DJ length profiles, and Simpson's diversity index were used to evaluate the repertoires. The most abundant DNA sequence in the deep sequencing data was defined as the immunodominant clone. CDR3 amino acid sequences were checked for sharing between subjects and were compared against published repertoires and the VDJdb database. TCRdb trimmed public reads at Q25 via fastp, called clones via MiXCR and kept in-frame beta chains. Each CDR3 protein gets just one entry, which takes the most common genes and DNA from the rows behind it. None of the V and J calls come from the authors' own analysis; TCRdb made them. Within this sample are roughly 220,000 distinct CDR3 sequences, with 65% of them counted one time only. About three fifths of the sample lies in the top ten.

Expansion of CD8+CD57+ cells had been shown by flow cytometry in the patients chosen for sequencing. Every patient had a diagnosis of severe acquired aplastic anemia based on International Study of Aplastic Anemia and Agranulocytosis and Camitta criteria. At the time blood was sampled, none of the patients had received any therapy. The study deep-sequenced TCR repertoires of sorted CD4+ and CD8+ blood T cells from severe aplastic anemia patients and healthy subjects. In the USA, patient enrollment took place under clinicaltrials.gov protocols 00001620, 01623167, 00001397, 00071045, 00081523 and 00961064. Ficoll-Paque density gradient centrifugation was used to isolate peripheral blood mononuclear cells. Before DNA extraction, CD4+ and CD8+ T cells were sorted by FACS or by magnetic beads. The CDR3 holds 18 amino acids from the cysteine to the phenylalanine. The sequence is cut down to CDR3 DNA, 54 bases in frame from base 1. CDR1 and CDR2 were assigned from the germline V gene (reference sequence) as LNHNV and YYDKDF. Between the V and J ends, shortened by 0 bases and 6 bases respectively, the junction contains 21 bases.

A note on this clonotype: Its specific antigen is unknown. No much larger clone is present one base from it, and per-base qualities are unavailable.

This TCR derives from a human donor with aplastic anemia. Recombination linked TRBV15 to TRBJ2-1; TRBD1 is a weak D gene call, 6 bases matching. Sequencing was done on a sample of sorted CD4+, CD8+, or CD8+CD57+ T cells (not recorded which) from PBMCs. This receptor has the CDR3 CATSRDKGTPVGLNEQFF. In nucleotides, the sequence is TGTGCCACCAGCAGAGATAAGGGGACACCGGTCGGGCTCAATGAGCAGTTCTTC.